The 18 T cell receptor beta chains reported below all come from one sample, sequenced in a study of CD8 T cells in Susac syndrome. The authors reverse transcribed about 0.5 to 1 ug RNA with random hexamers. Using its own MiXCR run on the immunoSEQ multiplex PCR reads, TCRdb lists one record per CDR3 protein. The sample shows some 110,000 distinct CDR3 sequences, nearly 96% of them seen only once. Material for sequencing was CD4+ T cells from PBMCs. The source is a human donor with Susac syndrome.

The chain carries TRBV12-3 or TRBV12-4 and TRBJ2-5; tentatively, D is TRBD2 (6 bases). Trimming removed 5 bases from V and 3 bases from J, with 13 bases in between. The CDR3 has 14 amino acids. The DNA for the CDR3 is TGTGCCAGCAGTGTCCTGGGGGGAAAAGAGACCCAGTACTTC. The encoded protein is CASSVLGGKETQYF.

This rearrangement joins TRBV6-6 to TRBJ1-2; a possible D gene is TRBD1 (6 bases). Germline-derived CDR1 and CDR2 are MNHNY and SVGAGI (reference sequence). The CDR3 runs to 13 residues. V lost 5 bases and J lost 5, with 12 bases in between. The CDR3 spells CASSSGTRYGYTF. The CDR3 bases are TGTGCCAGCAGTAGCGGGACAAGATATGGCTACACCTTC.

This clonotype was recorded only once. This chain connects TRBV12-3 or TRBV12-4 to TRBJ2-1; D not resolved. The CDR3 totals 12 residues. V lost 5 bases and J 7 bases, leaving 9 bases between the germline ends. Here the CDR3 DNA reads TGTGCCAGCAGTCTTAACCGGAATGAGCAGTTCTTC. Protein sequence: CASSLNRNEQFF.

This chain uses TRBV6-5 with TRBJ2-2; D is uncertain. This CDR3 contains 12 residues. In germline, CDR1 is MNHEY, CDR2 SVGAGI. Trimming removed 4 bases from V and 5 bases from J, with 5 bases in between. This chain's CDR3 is CASSFLTGELFF. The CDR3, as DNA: TGTGCCAGCAGTTTCCTTACCGGGGAGCTGTTTTTT.

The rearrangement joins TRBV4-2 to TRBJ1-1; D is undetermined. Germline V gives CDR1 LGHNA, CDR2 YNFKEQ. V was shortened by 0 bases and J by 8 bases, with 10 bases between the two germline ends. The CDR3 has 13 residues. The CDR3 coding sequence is TGTGCCAGCAGCCAAGATCCTCGGACCGAAGCTTTCTTT. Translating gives CASSQDPRTEAFF.

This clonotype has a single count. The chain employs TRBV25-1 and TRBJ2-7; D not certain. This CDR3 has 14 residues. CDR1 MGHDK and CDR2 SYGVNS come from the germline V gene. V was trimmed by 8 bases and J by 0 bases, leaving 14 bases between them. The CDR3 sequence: CASGSLGPSYEQYF. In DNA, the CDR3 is TGTGCCAGCGGATCGCTAGGGCCCTCCTACGAGCAGTACTTC.

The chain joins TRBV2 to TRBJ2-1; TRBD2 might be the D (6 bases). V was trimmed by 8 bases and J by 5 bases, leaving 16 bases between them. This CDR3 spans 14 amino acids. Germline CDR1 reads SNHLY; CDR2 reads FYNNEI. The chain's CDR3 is CASGFGRTNNEQFF. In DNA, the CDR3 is TGTGCCAGCGGATTCGGGAGAACCAACAATGAGCAGTTCTTC.

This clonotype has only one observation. The CDR3 sequence is CAWSPNANEKLFF. The CDR3 coding sequence is TGTGCCTGGAGTCCCAACGCAAATGAAAAACTGTTTTTT. The rearrangement links TRBV30 to TRBJ1-4; no definite D call. The germline V and J ends were trimmed by 2 bases and 5 bases, with 9 bases remaining between them. The CDR3 covers 13 residues. Germline CDR1 reads GTSNPN; CDR2 reads SVGIG (reference sequence).

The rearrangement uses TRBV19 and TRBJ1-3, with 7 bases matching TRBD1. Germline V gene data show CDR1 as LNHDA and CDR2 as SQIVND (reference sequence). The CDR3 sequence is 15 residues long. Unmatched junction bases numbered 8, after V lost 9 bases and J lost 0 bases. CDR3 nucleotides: TGTGCCAGCCTTTCGGACAGGAGCTCTGGAAACACCATATATTTT. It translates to CASLSDRSSGNTIYF.

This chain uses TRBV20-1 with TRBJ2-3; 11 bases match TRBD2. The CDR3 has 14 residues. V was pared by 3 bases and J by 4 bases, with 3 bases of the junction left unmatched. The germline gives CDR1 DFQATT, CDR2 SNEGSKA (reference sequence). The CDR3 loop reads CSARTSGIADTQYF. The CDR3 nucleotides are TGCAGTGCTAGGACTAGCGGGATTGCAGATACGCAGTATTTT.

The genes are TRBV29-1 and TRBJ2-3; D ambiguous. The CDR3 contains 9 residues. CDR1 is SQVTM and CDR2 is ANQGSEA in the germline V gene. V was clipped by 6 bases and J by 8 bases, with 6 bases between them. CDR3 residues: CSVSGTQYF. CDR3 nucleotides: TGCAGCGTAAGTGGTACGCAGTATTTT.

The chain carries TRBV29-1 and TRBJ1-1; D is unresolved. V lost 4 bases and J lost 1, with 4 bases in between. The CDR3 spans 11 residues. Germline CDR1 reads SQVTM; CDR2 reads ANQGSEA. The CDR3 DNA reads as TGCAGCGTTGGACAGAACACTGAAGCTTTCTTT. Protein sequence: CSVGQNTEAFF.

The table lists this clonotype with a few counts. The CDR3 region has the DNA TGTGCCATCGGACAGGGGGCGGGTCAGCCCCAGCATTTT. Its translation is CAIGQGAGQPQHF. This chain joins TRBV10-3 and TRBJ1-5; 11 bases are shared with TRBD1. This CDR3 comprises 13 residues. V lost 8 bases, J lost 6 bases, and 3 bases stayed unmatched. CDR1 is ENHRY, CDR2 SYGVKD, per germline.

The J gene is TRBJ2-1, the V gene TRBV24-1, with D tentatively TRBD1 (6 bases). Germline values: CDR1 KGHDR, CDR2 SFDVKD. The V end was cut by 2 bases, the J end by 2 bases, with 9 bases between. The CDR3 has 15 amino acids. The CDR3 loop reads CATSDSGQTYNEQFF. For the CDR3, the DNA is TGTGCCACCAGTGATTCGGGACAAACCTACAATGAGCAGTTCTTC.

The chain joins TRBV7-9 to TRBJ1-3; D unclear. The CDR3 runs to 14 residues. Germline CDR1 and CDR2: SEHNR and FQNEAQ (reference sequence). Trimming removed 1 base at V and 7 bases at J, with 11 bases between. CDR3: CASSLEERRNTIYF. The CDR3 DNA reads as TGTGCCAGCAGCTTAGAGGAACGACGGAACACCATATATTTT.

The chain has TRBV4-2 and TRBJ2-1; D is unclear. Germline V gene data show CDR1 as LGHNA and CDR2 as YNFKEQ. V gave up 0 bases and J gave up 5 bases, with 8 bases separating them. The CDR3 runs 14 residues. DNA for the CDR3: TGTGCCAGCAGCCAAGATAGGAGCGACAATGAGCAGTTCTTC. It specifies CASSQDRSDNEQFF.

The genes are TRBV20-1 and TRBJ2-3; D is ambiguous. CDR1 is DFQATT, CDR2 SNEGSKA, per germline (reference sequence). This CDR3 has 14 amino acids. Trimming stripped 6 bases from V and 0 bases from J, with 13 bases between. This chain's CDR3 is CSAAISGSTDTQYF. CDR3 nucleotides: TGCAGTGCGGCTATTAGTGGGAGCACAGATACGCAGTATTTT.

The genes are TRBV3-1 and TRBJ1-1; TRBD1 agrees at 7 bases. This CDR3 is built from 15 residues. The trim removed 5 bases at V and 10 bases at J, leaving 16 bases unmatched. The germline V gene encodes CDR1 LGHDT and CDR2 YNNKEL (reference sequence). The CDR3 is CASSSSPGGKVGAFF. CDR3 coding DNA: TGTGCCAGCAGCTCGTCGCCAGGGGGAAAAGTTGGAGCTTTCTTT.